This T cell receptor beta chain was captured by sequencing in a study of human T cells and chemical hapten exposure. Whole-study context: There were weekly diphenylcyclopropenone doses to the scalp for patients throughout the roughly 25-week study. Slight differences in pooled library volume were the main source of varying TCR yields across samples. Study-wide results and limits: DPC sensitization produced no change in TCRs with frequency above 1 in 1000. Alopecia in all donors means immunity may differ from healthy individuals.

The J segment lost 4 bases and the V segment lost 3 bases, leaving 7 bases of the junction unmatched. CDR1 MDHEN and CDR2 SYDVKM come from the germline V gene. This CDR3 is built from 16 residues. Specified time point: pre-sensitization, week 0. This sample's treatment: therapeutic diphenylcyclopropenone sensitization with weekly scalp DPC. TCRdb analysed the RACE reads with MiXCR anew, one entry per CDR3 protein. Of 250,000 or so distinct CDR3 sequences listed, almost 8% are singletons. In regard to this clonotype: Its antigen remains unidentified.

The receptor's source is a man younger than 30 with alopecia areata. Some clones in this sample may be carry-over from other donors' samples. V is TRBV28 and J is TRBJ2-2; 8 bases agree with TRBD1. This material consisted of whole blood, taken in connection with sensitization to the hapten diphenylcyclopropenone (DPC). The CDR3 sequence is CASSFGQGVGTGELFF. Here the CDR3 DNA reads TGTGCCAGCAGTTTTGGACAGGGTGTGGGCACCGGGGAGCTGTTTTTT.